One and the same sample provided the 31 T cell receptor beta chains below, sequenced in a study of Ad26.COV2.S vaccination and SARS-CoV-2 variants. Profiling relied on immunoSEQ multiplex PCR, and the TCRdb table lists in-frame clones only, not all of them. The sample holds about 420,000 clones, roughly 90% seen once. Treatment specified: approximately 18 received Ad26.COV2.S at low or high dose, single or two shots; several received placebo; per-sample allocation not given. Collection of the samples took place on day 63 after the first injection of vaccine or placebo. The sample consisted of peripheral blood, taken in a trial of Ad26.COV2.S vaccine versus placebo. Receptors were obtained from a person between 18 and 59 years old who received the Ad26.COV2.S COVID-19 vaccine or a placebo.

J is TRBJ2-4 and V is TRBV4-3; D may match TRBD1 or TRBD2 (6 bases each). Germline assignment: CDR1 LGHNA and CDR2 YSLEER. This CDR3 region has 16 residues. Trimming left V 0 bases short and J 6 bases short, with 15 bases between. The CDR3 bases are TGCGCCAGCAGCCAAGATTGGGGGGCAAACGGAAACATTCAGTACTTC. Translation: CASSQDWGANGNIQYF.

CDR3 region: CASSNGLAWETQYF. CDR3 nucleotide sequence: TGTGCCAGCAGCAACGGACTAGCATGGGAGACCCAGTACTTC. The V call is TRBV6-5, the J call TRBJ2-5, with 8 nucleotides matching TRBD2. This CDR3 region has 14 residues. V was pared by 6 bases and J by 5 bases, with 8 bases of the junction left unmatched. From germline, CDR1 is MNHEY and CDR2 SVGAGI.

This sequence joins TRBV6-5 and TRBJ2-3; D is unresolved. The CDR3 is 13 residues long. CDR1 MNHEY and CDR2 SVGAGI come from the germline V gene. V was trimmed by 5 bases and J by 9 bases, leaving 15 bases between them. The CDR3: CASSIEPRGTQYF. The CDR3 nucleotides read TGTGCCAGCAGTATCGAACCCCGTGGGACGCAGTATTTT.

The rearrangement uses TRBV30 and TRBJ1-6; no clear D gene. Deletions cut 0 bases from V and 1 base from J, with 19 bases between. Germline loops: CDR1 GTSNPN, CDR2 SVGIG (reference sequence). CDR3 length: 19 residues. The CDR3 sequence: CAWSVRQFNLASYNSPLHF. The CDR3 region has the DNA TGTGCCTGGAGTGTAAGGCAGTTTAATTTGGCATCCTATAATTCACCCCTCCACTTT. Complete variable domain (other parts from reference TRBV30 and TRBJ1-6): SQTIHQWPATLVQPVGSPLSLECTVEGTSNPNLYWYRQAAGRGLQLLFYSVGIGQISSEVPQNLSASRPQDRQFILSSKKLLLSDSGFYLCAWSVRQFNLASYNSPLHFGNGTRLTVT.

This clone has just one count. The chain recombines TRBV29-1 with TRBJ2-2; D is undetermined. The CDR3 runs 12 residues. The germline gives CDR1 SQVTM, CDR2 ANQGSEA. V lost 4 bases and J 7 bases, leaving 10 bases between the germline ends. CDR3 in DNA: TGCAGCGTTGGGGTGTGGGGCGGGGAGCTGTTTTTT. The encoded protein is CSVGVWGGELFF.

The chain recombines TRBV11-1 with TRBJ1-1; D is unresolved. Germline V CDR1 and CDR2: SGHAT, FQDESV (reference sequence). The length of the CDR3 is 15 residues. V lost 2 bases and J lost 4, with 14 bases in between. DNA for the CDR3: TGTGCCAGCAGCTTACTCCGCGGGCGCGGCACTGAAGCTTTCTTT. This gives the protein CASSLLRGRGTEAFF. Filled out from reference TRBV11-1 and TRBJ1-1, the complete variable domain reads EAEVAQSPRYKITEKSQAVAFWCDPISGHATLYWYRQILGQGPELLVQFQDESVVDDSQLPKDRFSAERLKGVDSTLKIQPAELGDSAMYLCASSLLRGRGTEAFFGQGTRLTVV.

This rearrangement joins TRBV9 to TRBJ2-7; unclear D gene. The V end was cut by 4 bases, the J end by 3 bases, with 11 bases between. The germline gives CDR1 SGDLS, CDR2 YYNGEE. The CDR3 covers 13 residues. CDR3 coding DNA: TGTGCCAGCAGCCAACAAATCAGCTACGAGCAGTACTTC. Translation gives CASSQQISYEQYF.

This clone has at least ten counts. The chain joins TRBV5-5 to TRBJ1-2, with TRBD1 matching 7 bases. CDR3 length: 15 residues. Trimming removed 4 bases from V and 4 bases from J; junction bases left unmatched: 10. Germline V gene lookup returns CDR1 SGHKS and CDR2 YYEKEE (reference sequence). The CDR3, as DNA: TGTGCCAGCAGCCACTCCGCAGGGGGTGGCTATGGCTACACCTTC. It is translated as CASSHSAGGGYGYTF.

This chain connects TRBV11-2 to TRBJ1-2, with D hard to call. This CDR3 has 14 amino acids. V was shortened by 5 bases and J by 3 bases, with 13 bases between the two germline ends. Germline values: CDR1 SGHAT, CDR2 FQNNGV. CDR3 DNA sequence: TGTGCCAGCAGCCAACAGACGGCCTACTATGGCTACACCTTC. Its translation is CASSQQTAYYGYTF.

The V and J genes are TRBV7-3 and TRBJ2-3; tentatively, D is TRBD1 (6 bases). Germline V gene sequence: CDR1 SGHTA, CDR2 FQGTGA. The ends were cut back, 5 bases at V and 0 bases at J, with 15 bases in the middle. The CDR3 has 16 residues. The CDR3: CASSPIWGPSTDTQYF. The CDR3 nucleotides are TGTGCCAGCAGCCCAATCTGGGGGCCTAGCACAGATACGCAGTATTTT.

This chain joins TRBV6-5 and TRBJ2-2; unclear D gene. V dropped 7 bases and J dropped 6 bases, with 9 bases sitting between them. The germline CDR1 and CDR2 sequences are MNHEY and SVGAGI. The CDR3 totals 12 residues. This CDR3 reads CASNGQAGELFF. CDR3 nucleotide sequence: TGTGCCAGCAATGGGCAGGCCGGGGAGCTGTTTTTT.

The V gene is TRBV7-3, the J gene TRBJ1-1; no definite D call. V was pared by 4 bases and J by 0 bases, with 6 bases between. The CDR3 has 13 amino acids. CDR1 is SGHTA and CDR2 is FQGTGA in the germline V gene. CDR3 DNA sequence: TGTGCCAGCAGCTGGAATGTGAACACTGAAGCTTTCTTT. Amino acids: CASSWNVNTEAFF.

This sequence joins TRBV2 and TRBJ2-7; no clear D. The CDR3 is made up of 13 amino acids. Germline V CDR1 and CDR2: SNHLY, FYNNEI. Trimming stripped 2 bases from V and 0 bases from J, with 5 bases between. CDR3 protein: CASSESNSYEQYF. CDR3 bases: TGTGCCAGCAGTGAAAGTAACTCCTACGAGCAGTACTTC.

This clone came up a few times. The chain employs TRBV28 and TRBJ1-3; D remains unclear. Deletions cut 3 bases from V and 3 bases from J, with 9 bases between. CDR1 and CDR2 from the germline V gene are MDHEN and SYDVKM. There are 14 residues in the CDR3. CDR3: CASSFGGLGNTIYF. CDR3 coding DNA: TGTGCCAGCAGTTTTGGAGGGCTTGGAAACACCATATATTTT.

The count of this clone is one. The chain joins TRBV27 to TRBJ1-2; TRBD1 is a possible D gene (5 bases). CDR3 length equals 15 residues. Trimming took 3 bases from V and 4 from J, leaving 15 bases between them. Germline CDR1 is MNHEY and CDR2 is SMNVEV (reference sequence). CDR3 DNA sequence: TGTGCCAGCAGTTTCATGGGCCAGGGAGGCTATGGCTACACCTTC. Amino acids: CASSFMGQGGYGYTF.

The chain carries TRBV6-5 and TRBJ1-6; the D is unclear. CDR3 length equals 12 residues. The ends were cut back, 6 bases at V and 7 bases at J, with 7 bases in the middle. Germline V lookup: CDR1 MNHEY, CDR2 SVGAGI. The CDR3 coding sequence is TGTGCCAGCAGGGTCGGGAATTCACCCCTCCACTTT. This translates into CASRVGNSPLHF.

The chain uses TRBV10-3 and TRBJ2-2; 10 bases match TRBD1. V trimming: 2 bases; J trimming: 8 bases; junction bases outside the gene matches: 11. CDR3 length: 17 amino acids. Germline CDR1 ENHRY, CDR2 SYGVKD. The CDR3 region has the DNA TGTGCCATCAGTGAGCCAACCCGGACAGGGGGTACGGGGGAGCTGTTTTTT. The encoded protein is CAISEPTRTGGTGELFF.

This clone was detected a few times. V usage is TRBV2 and J usage is TRBJ2-1; D may be TRBD2 (5 bases). From germline, CDR1 is SNHLY and CDR2 FYNNEI. The CDR3 spans 17 residues. Trimming stripped 7 bases from V and 5 bases from J, with 24 bases between. The CDR3 spells CASKVREGGYGHNEQFF. As DNA, the CDR3 is TGTGCCAGCAAGGTGAGGGAAGGAGGTTATGGGCACAATGAGCAGTTCTTC.

In DNA, the CDR3 is TGTGCCAGCAGCATCACAGGGTCGTTTGGCACCGGGGAGCTGTTTTTT. Amino acids: CASSITGSFGTGELFF. J is TRBJ2-2 and V is TRBV9, with a weak D call TRBD1 (6 bases). The V end lost 4 bases, the J end lost 4 bases, and 17 bases lay between the germline ends. The CDR3 loop spans 16 amino acids. CDR1 is SGDLS and CDR2 is YYNGEE in the germline V gene.

This clone showed up just once. The rearrangement links TRBV29-1 to TRBJ2-1; D possibly matches TRBD1 or TRBD2 (5 bases each). Looked up from germline, CDR1 is SQVTM and CDR2 is ANQGSEA. CDR3 length: 14 residues. Trimming pared 3 bases from V and 7 bases from J, leaving 16 bases between. The CDR3 coding sequence is TGCAGCGTTGAGAGGGCAGGGAAGCGAAATGAGCAGTTCTTC. Residues: CSVERAGKRNEQFF.

This chain links TRBV5-1 with TRBJ1-1; 8 nucleotides align to TRBD1. The ends lost 1 base at V and 0 bases at J; junction bases unmatched: 8. The CDR3 spans 17 residues. Germline V lookup: CDR1 SGHRS, CDR2 YFSETQ. The CDR3 DNA reads TGCGCCAGCAGCTTGTCAGGGGGCCTCCCCATGAACACTGAAGCTTTCTTT. Translating gives CASSLSGGLPMNTEAFF.

CDR3: CASSPGNTYNEQFF. The CDR3 coding sequence is TGTGCCAGCTCACCAGGAAATACCTACAATGAGCAGTTCTTC. The chain combines TRBV18 with TRBJ2-1; D is unclear. Trimming took 2 bases from V and 2 from J, leaving 7 bases between them. The CDR3 totals 14 residues. Germline assignment: CDR1 KGHSH and CDR2 LQKENI.

The rearrangement links TRBV7-2 to TRBJ2-4; 9 nucleotides align to TRBD1. This CDR3 is built from 15 residues. V lost 6 bases, J lost 0 bases, and 3 bases stayed unmatched. Germline-derived CDR1 and CDR2 are SGHTA and FQGNSA. The CDR3 sequence is CASRQGQGAKNIQYF. Here the CDR3 DNA reads TGTGCCAGCAGACAGGGACAGGGAGCCAAAAACATTCAGTACTTC. The whole variable domain, filled in from reference TRBV7-2 and TRBJ2-4, reads GAGVSQSPSNKVTEKGKDVELRCDPISGHTALYWYRQSLGQGLEFLIYFQGNSAPDKSGLPSDRFSAERTGGSVSTLTIQRTQQEDSAVYLCASRQGQGAKNIQYFGAGTRLSVL.

V gene TRBV11-2 combines with J gene TRBJ2-6; D uncertain. The CDR3 has 16 amino acids. Trimming left V 2 bases short and J 0 bases short, with 8 bases between. Germline V lookup: CDR1 SGHAT, CDR2 FQNNGV. The CDR3 is CASSLMISSGANVLTF. In DNA form, the CDR3 reads TGTGCCAGCAGCTTAATGATAAGCTCTGGGGCCAACGTCCTGACTTTC.

CDR3 nucleotide sequence: TGTGCCAGCAACCGAGGGGGCACTGAAGCTTTCTTT. Its protein product is CASNRGGTEAFF. The chain couples TRBV7-9 to TRBJ1-1, with a possible D match to TRBD1 (6 bases). V lost 7 bases and J lost 4, with 10 bases in between. The germline CDR1 and CDR2 sequences are SEHNR and FQNEAQ (reference sequence). The CDR3 consists of 12 residues.

This chain uses TRBV9 with TRBJ2-7; D could derive from TRBD1 or TRBD2 (6 bases each). CDR1 and CDR2 (germline): SGDLS, YYNGEE. Trimming stripped 0 bases from V and 5 bases from J, with 15 bases between. The CDR3 consists of 15 residues. The DNA of the CDR3 is TGTGCCAGCAGCGTAGGAGGGGGGCGGATGAACGAGCAGTACTTC. This translates into CASSVGGGRMNEQYF.

The J gene is TRBJ2-7, the V gene TRBV7-3, with 9 bases aligning to TRBD1. The germline V gene has CDR1 SGHTA and CDR2 FQGTGA. The CDR3 contains 13 residues. J was trimmed by 9 bases and V by 5 bases; bases with no gene match: 8. CDR3 sequence reads: CASSPSGTGWQYF. The CDR3 bases are TGTGCCAGCAGCCCCTCCGGGACAGGGTGGCAGTACTTC. Looking up the rest from reference TRBV7-3 and TRBJ2-7 gives the full variable domain: GAGVSQTPSNKVTEKGKYVELRCDPISGHTALYWYRQSLGQGPEFLIYFQGTGAADDSGLPNDRFFAVRPEGSVSTLKIQRTERGDSAVYLCASSPSGTGWQYFGPGTRLTVT.

This clone occurred a few times. V gene TRBV28 combines with J gene TRBJ2-5, with D perhaps TRBD2 (5 bases). Looked up from germline, CDR1 is MDHEN and CDR2 is SYDVKM. This CDR3 has 13 amino acids. V shed 5 bases and J shed 0 bases, with 7 bases lying between them. CDR3 in DNA: TGTGCCAGCAGTCCGGACTACCAAGAGACCCAGTACTTC. This encodes CASSPDYQETQYF.

The genes are TRBV6-5 and TRBJ1-1, with a weak D call TRBD1 (6 bases). The CDR3 runs 16 residues. Looked up from germline, CDR1 is MNHEY and CDR2 is SVGAGI. Trimming took off 3 bases at V and 1 base at J, with 15 bases between the two ends. The CDR3 is CASSYIPPDRNTEAFF. CDR3 nucleotide sequence: TGTGCCAGCAGTTATATCCCCCCGGACAGGAACACTGAAGCTTTCTTT.

In its sample, this clone was seen a few times. V is TRBV28 and J is TRBJ2-2; no firm D call. Deletions cut 5 bases from V and 3 bases from J, with 4 bases between. The CDR3 covers 12 residues. Germline assignment: CDR1 MDHEN and CDR2 SYDVKM. Here the CDR3 reads CASSPYTGELFF. As DNA, the CDR3 is TGTGCCAGCAGTCCATACACCGGGGAGCTGTTTTTT.

The V call is TRBV7-9, the J call TRBJ2-5; D remains ambiguous. CDR3 length: 16 amino acids. Germline-derived CDR1 and CDR2 are SEHNR and FQNEAQ (reference sequence). The V and J ends lost 1 base and 5 bases respectively, with 17 bases between them. The CDR3, as DNA: TGTGCCAGCAGCTTAGTAGTACAGTCTTTTTTTGAGACCCAGTACTTC. Encoded protein: CASSLVVQSFFETQYF.